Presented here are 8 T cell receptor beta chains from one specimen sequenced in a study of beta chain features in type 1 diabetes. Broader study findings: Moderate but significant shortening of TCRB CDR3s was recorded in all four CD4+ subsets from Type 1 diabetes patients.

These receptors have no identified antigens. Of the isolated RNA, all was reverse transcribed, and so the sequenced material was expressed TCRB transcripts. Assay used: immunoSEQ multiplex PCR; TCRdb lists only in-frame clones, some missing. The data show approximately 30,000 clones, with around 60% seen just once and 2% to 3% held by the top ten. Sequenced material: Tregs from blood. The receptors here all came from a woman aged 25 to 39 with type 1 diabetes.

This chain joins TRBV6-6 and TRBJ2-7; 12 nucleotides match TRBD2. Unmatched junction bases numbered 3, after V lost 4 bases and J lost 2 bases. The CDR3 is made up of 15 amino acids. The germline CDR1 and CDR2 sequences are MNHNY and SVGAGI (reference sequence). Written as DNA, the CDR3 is TGTGCCAGCAGTTCGACTAGCGGGAGAGCCTACGAGCAGTACTTC. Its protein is CASSSTSGRAYEQYF.

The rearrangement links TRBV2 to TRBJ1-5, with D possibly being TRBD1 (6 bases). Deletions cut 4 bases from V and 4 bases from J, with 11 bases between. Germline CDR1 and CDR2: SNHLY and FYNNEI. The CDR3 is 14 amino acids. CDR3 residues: CASSVGAANQPQHF. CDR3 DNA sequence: TGTGCCAGCAGTGTGGGGGCGGCGAATCAGCCCCAGCATTTT.

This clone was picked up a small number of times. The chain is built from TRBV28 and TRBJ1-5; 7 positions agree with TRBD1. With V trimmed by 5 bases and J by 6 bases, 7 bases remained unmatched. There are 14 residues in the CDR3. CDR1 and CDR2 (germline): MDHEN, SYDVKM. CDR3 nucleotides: TGTGCCAGCAGTAGAGGGGGCGAGGGTCAGCCCCAGCATTTT. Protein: CASSRGGEGQPQHF.

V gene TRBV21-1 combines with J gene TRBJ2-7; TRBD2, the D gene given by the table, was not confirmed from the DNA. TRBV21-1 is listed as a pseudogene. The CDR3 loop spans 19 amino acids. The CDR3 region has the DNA TGTGCCAGCAGCAAACTTAAAGGGGTTTTAGCGGGATCGTCGTACGAGCAGTACTTC. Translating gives CASSKLKGVLAGSSYEQYF.

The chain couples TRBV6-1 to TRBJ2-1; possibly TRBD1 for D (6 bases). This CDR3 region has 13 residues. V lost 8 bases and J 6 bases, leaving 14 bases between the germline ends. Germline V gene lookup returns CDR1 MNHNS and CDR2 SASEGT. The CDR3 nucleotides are TGTGCCAGCGTCGGTCAGGGGTTCAATGAGCAGTTCTTC. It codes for CASVGQGFNEQFF.

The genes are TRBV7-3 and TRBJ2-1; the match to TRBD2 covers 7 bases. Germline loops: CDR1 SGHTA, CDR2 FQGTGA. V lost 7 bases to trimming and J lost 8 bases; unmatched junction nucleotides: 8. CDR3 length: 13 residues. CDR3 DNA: TGTGCCAGCAAGCGGGGTACAAGCGATGAGCAGTTCTTC. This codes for CASKRGTSDEQFF.

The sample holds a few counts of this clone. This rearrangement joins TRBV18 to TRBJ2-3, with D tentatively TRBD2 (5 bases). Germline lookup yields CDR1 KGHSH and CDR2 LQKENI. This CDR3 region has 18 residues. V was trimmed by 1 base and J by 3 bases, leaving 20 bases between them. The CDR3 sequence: CASSPLSGKRVSTDTQYF. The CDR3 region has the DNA TGTGCCAGCTCACCACTTTCGGGAAAAAGGGTTTCTACAGATACGCAGTATTTT.

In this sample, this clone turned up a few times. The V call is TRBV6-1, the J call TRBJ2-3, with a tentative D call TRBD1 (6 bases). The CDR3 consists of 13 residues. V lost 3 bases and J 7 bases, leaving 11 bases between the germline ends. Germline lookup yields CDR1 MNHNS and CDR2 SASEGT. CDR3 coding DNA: TGTGCCAGCAGTGAGCAGGGGCACCATACGCAGTATTTT. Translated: CASSEQGHHTQYF.